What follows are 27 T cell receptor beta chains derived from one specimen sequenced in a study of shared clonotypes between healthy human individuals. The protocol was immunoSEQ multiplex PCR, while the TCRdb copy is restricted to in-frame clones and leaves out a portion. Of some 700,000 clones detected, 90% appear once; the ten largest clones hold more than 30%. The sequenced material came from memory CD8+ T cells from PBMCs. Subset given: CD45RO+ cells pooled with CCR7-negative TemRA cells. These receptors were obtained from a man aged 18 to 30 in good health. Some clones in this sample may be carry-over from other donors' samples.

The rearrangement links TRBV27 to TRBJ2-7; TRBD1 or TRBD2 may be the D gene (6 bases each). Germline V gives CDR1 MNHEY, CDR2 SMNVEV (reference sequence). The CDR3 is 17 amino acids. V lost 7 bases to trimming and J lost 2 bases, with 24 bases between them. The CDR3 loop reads CASKRVVSGGGPYEQYF. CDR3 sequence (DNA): TGTGCCAGCAAACGTGTCGTCAGCGGTGGGGGGCCCTACGAGCAGTACTTC.

The CDR3 region has the DNA TGTGCCAGTACCCAAAAGCGAGCGGAAAGCTCCTACAATGAGCAGTTCTTC. Protein product: CASTQKRAESSYNEQFF. The chain carries TRBV19 and TRBJ2-1, with a possible D match to TRBD2 (5 bases). This CDR3 spans 17 amino acids. Germline V gene data show CDR1 as LNHDA and CDR2 as SQIVND (reference sequence). Trimming took 7 bases from V and 0 from J, leaving 19 bases between them.

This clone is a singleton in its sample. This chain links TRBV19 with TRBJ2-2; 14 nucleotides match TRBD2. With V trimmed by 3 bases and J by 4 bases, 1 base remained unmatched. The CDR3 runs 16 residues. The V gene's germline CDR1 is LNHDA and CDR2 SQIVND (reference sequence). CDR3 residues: CASSMGLAGATGELFF. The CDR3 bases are TGTGCCAGTAGTATGGGACTAGCGGGAGCCACCGGGGAGCTGTTTTTT.

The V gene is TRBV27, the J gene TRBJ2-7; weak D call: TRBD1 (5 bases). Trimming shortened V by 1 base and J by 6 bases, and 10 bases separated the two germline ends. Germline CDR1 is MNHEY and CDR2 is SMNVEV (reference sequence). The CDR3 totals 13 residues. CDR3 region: CASSLWLGAEQYF. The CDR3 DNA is TGTGCCAGCAGTTTATGGTTAGGGGCCGAGCAGTACTTC.

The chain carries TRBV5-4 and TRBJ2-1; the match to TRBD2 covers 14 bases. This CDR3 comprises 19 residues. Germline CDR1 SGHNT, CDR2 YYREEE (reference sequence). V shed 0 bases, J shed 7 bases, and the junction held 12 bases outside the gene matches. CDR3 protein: CASSLVGTSGSPKGNEQFF. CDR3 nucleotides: TGTGCCAGCAGCTTGGTTGGGACTAGCGGGAGTCCGAAGGGAAATGAGCAGTTCTTC.

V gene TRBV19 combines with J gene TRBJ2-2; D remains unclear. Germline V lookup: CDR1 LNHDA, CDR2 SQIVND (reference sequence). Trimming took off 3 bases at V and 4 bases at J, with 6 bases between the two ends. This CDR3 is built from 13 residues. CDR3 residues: CASSMDTTGELFF. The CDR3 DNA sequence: TGTGCCAGTAGTATGGATACCACCGGGGAGCTGTTTTTT.

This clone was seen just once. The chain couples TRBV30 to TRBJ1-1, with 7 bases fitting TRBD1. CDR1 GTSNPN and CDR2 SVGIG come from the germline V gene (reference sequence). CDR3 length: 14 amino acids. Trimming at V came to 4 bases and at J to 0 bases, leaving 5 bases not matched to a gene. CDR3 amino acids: CAWTYRGMNTEAFF. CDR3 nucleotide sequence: TGTGCCTGGACCTACAGGGGTATGAACACTGAAGCTTTCTTT.

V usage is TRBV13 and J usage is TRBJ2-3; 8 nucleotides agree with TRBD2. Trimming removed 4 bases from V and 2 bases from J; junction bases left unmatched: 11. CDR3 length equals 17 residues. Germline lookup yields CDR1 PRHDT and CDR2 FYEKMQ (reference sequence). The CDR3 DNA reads TGTGCCAGCAGCTCTTTTCGTAGCGGGACATACACAGATACGCAGTATTTT. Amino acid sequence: CASSSFRSGTYTDTQYF.

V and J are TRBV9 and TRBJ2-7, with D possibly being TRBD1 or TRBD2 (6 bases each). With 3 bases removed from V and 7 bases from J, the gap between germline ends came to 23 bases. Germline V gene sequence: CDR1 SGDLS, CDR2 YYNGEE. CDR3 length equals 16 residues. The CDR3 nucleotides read TGTGCCAGCAGCGACGGACCTGGACAGCTTGGGGGGGAGCAGTACTTC. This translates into CASSDGPGQLGGEQYF.

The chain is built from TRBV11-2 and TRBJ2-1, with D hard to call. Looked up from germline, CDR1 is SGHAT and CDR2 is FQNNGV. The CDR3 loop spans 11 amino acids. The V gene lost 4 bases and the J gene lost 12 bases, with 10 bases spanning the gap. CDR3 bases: TGTGCCAGCAGCTCCGTCGGTTGGCAGTTCTTC. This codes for CASSSVGWQFF.

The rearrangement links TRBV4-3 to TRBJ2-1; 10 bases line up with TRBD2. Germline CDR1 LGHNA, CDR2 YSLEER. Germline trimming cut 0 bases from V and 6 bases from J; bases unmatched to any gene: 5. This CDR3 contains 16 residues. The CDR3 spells CASSQDPSGSVNEQFF. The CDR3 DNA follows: TGCGCCAGCAGCCAAGATCCTAGCGGGAGTGTCAATGAGCAGTTCTTC.

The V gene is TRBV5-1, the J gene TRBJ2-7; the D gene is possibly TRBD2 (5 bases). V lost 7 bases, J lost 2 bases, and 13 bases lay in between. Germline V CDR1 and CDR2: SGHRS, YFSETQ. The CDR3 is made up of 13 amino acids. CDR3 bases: TGCGCCAGCCCCCAGGAGGAGGCCTACGAGCAGTACTTC. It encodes CASPQEEAYEQYF. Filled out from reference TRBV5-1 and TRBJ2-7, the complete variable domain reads KAGVTQTPRYLIKTRGQQVTLSCSPISGHRSVSWYQQTPGQGLQFLFEYFSETQRNKGNFPGRFSGRQFSNSRSEMNVSTLELGDSALYLCASPQEEAYEQYFGPGTRLTVT.

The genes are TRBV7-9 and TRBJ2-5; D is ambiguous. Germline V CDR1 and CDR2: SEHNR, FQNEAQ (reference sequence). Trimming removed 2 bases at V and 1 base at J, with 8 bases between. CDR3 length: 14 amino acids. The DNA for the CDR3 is TGTGCCAGCAGCTTAAATAGCCTCCAAGAGACCCAGTACTTC. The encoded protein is CASSLNSLQETQYF.

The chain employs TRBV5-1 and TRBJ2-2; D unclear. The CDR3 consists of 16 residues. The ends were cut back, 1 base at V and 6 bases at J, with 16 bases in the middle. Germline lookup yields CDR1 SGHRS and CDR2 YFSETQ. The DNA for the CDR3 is TGCGCCAGCAGCTTGAGCGTCAGAGTAGAACCCGGGGAGCTGTTTTTT. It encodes CASSLSVRVEPGELFF.

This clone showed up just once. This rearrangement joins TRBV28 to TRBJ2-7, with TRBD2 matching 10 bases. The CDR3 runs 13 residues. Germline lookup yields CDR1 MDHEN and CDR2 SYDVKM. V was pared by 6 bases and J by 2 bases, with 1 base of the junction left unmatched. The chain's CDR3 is CASRLAGTYEQYF. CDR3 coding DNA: TGTGCCAGCAGACTAGCGGGGACCTACGAGCAGTACTTC.

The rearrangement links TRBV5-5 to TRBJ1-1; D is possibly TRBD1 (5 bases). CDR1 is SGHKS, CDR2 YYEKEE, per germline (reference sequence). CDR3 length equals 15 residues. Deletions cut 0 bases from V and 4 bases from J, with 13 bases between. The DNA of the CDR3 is TGTGCCAGCAGCTTGGTTCCGGGGGGAGGCACTGAAGCTTTCTTT. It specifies CASSLVPGGGTEAFF.

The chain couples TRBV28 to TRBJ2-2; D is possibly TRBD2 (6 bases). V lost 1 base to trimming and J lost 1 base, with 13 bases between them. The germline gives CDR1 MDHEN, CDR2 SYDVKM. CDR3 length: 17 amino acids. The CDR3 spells CASSLSPGTENTGELFF. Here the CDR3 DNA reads TGTGCCAGCAGTTTATCTCCAGGGACTGAGAACACCGGGGAGCTGTTTTTT.

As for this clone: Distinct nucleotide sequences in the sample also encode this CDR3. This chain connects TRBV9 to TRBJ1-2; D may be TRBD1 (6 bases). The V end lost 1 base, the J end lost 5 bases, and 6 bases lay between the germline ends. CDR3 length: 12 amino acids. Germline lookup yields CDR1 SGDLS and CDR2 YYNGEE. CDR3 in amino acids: CASSVTGYGYTF. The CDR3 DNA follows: TGTGCCAGCAGCGTAACAGGGTATGGCTACACCTTC.

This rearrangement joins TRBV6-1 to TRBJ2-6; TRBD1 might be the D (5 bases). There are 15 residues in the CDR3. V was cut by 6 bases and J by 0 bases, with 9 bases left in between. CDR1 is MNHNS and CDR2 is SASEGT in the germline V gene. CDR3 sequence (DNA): TGTGCCAGCAGGAGCAGGGACTCTGGGGCCAACGTCCTGACTTTC. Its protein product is CASRSRDSGANVLTF.

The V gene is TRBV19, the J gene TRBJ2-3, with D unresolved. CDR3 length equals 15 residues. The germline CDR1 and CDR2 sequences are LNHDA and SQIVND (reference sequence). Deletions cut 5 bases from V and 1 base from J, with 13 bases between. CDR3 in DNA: TGTGCCAGTAGTTCCCCCCGACTTGGCACAGATACGCAGTATTTT. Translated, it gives CASSSPRLGTDTQYF. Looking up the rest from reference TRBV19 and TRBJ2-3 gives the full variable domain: DGGITQSPKYLFRKEGQNVTLSCEQNLNHDAMYWYRQDPGQGLRLIYYSQIVNDFQKGDIAEGYSVSREKKESFPLTVTSAQKNPTAFYLCASSSPRLGTDTQYFGPGTRLTVL.

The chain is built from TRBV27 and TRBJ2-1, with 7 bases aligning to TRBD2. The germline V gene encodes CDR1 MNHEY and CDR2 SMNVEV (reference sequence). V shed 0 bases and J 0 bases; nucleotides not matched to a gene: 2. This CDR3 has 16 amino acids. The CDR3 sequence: CASSLSGRGSYNEQFF. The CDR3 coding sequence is TGTGCCAGCAGTTTATCGGGGAGGGGCTCCTACAATGAGCAGTTCTTC.

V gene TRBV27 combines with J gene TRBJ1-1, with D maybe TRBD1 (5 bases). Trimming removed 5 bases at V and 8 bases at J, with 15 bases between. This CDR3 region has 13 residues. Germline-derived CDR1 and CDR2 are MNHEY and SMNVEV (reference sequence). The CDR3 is CASSPLQGTEAFF. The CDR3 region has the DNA TGTGCCAGCAGTCCCTTGCAGGGTACCGAAGCTTTCTTT.

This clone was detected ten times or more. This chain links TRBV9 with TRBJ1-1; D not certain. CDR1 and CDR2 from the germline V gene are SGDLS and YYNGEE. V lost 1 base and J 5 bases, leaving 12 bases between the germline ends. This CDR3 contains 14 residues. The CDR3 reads CASSVSGRGTEAFF. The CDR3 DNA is TGTGCCAGCAGCGTAAGTGGTCGGGGAACTGAAGCTTTCTTT.

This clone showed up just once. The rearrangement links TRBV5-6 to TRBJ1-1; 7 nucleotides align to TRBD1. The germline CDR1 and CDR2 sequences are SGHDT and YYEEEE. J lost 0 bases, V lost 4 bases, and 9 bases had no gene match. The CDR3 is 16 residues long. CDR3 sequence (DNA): TGTGCCAGCAGCACCAGAAAGACAGGGATGAACACTGAAGCTTTCTTT. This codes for CASSTRKTGMNTEAFF.

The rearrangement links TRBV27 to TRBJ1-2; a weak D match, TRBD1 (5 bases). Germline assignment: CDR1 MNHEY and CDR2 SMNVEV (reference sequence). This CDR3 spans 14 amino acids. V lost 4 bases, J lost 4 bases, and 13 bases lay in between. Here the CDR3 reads CASSSREGPYGYTF. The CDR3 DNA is TGTGCCAGCAGTTCCCGGGAGGGGCCCTATGGCTACACCTTC.

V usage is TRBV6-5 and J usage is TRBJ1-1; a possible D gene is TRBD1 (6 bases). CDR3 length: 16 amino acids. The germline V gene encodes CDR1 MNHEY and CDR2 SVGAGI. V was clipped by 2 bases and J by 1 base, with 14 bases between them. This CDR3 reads CASSYDRPGGNTEAFF. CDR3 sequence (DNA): TGTGCCAGCAGTTACGACAGGCCGGGAGGGAACACTGAAGCTTTCTTT.

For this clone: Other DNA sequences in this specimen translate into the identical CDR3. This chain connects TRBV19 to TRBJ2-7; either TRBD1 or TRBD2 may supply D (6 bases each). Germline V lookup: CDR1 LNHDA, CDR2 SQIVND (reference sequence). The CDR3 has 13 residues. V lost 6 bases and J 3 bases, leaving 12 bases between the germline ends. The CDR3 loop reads CASSPRGVYEQYF. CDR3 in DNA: TGTGCCAGTAGCCCAAGGGGGGTCTACGAGCAGTACTTC.